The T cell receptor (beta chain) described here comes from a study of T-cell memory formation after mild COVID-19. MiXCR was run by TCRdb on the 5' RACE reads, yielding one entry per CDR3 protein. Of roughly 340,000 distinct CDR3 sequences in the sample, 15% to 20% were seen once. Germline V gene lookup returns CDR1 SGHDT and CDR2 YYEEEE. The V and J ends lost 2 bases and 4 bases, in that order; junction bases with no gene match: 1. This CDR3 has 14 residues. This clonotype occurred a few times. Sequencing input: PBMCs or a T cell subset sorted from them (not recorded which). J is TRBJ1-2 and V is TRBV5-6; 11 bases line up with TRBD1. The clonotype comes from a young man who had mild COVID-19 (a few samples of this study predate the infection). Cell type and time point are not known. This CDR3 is CASSFGQGAYGYTF. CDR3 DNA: TGTGCCAGCAGCTTTGGACAGGGGGCCTATGGCTACACCTTC.